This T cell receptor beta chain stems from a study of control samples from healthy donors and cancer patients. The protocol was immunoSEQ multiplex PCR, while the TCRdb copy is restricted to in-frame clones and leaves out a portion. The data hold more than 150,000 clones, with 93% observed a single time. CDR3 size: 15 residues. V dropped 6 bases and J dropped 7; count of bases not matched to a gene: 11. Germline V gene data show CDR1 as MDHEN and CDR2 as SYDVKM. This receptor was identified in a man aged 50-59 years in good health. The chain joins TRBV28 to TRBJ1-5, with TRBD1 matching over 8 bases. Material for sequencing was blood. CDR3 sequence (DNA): TGTGCCAGCAGCCCAGGACAGGGAAGGGGGCAGCCCCAGCATTTT. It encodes CASSPGQGRGQPQHF.